The clone carrying this TCR beta chain turned up a few times. What it binds is unknown. The data derive from a study of blood T cells in healthy people across ages. At least 6 million PBMCs were isolated per sample. A sample-barcoded 5' primer and a J-beta primer mix were used in a second PCR of about 6 to 12 cycles. Researchers report that each sample yielded at least 3 million CDR3-containing paired-end reads. MiXCR was run by TCRdb on the 5' RACE reads, yielding one entry per CDR3 protein. The repertoire holds approximately 1,000,000 distinct CDR3 sequences, with roughly two fifths as singletons. Germline CDR1 is LNHDA and CDR2 is SQIVND (reference sequence). V lost 3 bases and J lost 8; bases outside the gene matches: 11. This CDR3 comprises 15 residues. Broader study findings: Researchers judged that diversity estimates from one million T cells fell short of true values. Because sorting was not performed, PBMCs prevented conclusive naive versus antigen-experienced comparison.

This TCR was sampled from a man aged 18 to 35 in good health. The specimen was blood. This sequence joins TRBV19 and TRBJ1-2, with TRBD1 matching over 8 bases. The CDR3 DNA follows: TGTGCCAGTAGTATCGTGGGCCAGGGGGCTAGCGGCTACACCTTC. It translates to CASSIVGQGASGYTF.